What follows are 21 T cell receptor beta chains derived from one specimen sequenced in a study of blood T cell repertoires in COVID-19 (dated by TCRdb to 2020 to 2021). The library was generated by the immunoSEQ multiplex PCR assay. Not all clones reach the TCRdb copy of this immuneACCESS table, which keeps in-frame sequences only. Checked studies attribute under half of the gap to unresolved V genes and leave the rest unexplained. The sample includes roughly 150,000 clones, with around 90% observed a single time. The ten top clones hold 5% to 6% of the sample. Sample: peripheral blood. These receptors came from a human donor in a cohort sampled during active COVID-19.

The genes are TRBV6-2 or TRBV6-3 and TRBJ2-2; no reliable D call. The V gene lost 2 bases and the J gene lost 4 bases, with 11 bases spanning the gap. This CDR3 comprises 15 residues. Per the germline V gene, CDR1 is MNHEY and CDR2 is SVGEGT. The CDR3: CASSYGLSGTGELFF. The CDR3 DNA reads TGTGCCAGCAGTTACGGTCTCTCGGGCACCGGGGAGCTGTTTTTT.

The chain is built from TRBV28 and TRBJ2-7; 11 nucleotides line up with TRBD1. J gave up 1 base and V 3 bases, and 5 bases lay outside the gene matches. Germline loops: CDR1 MDHEN, CDR2 SYDVKM. The CDR3 runs to 16 residues. CDR3: CASSFHGTGGSYEQYF. In DNA form, the CDR3 reads TGTGCCAGCAGTTTCCACGGGACAGGGGGATCCTACGAGCAGTACTTC.

The chain couples TRBV3-1 (or the pseudogene TRBV3-2) to TRBJ1-1; 7 positions match TRBD1. CDR3 length: 14 residues. CDR1 LGHDT and CDR2 YNNKEL come from the germline V gene (reference sequence). The V gene end was trimmed by 1 base and the J gene end by 6 bases; junction bases not matched to a gene: 5. The DNA for the CDR3 is TGTGCCAGCAGCCAAGGAGGGGGCCGGGCTGAAGCTTTCTTT. Residues: CASSQGGGRAEAFF.

A note on this clone: At the DNA level, this CDR3 is encoded by other sequences in the same sample as well. CDR3 amino acids: CASSLEGTASYEQYF. DNA for the CDR3: TGCGCCAGCAGCTTAGAGGGGACAGCCTCCTACGAGCAGTACTTC. The rearrangement links TRBV5-1 to TRBJ2-7, with 7 bases lining up with TRBD1. The V gene's germline CDR1 is SGHRS and CDR2 YFSETQ. CDR3 length equals 15 residues. J was trimmed by 0 bases and V by 2 bases; bases with no gene match: 5.

J is TRBJ2-1 and V is TRBV9; 12 nucleotides agree with TRBD2. With V trimmed by 4 bases and J by 4 bases, 6 bases remained unmatched. Looked up from germline, CDR1 is SGDLS and CDR2 is YYNGEE. The CDR3 has 16 residues. The CDR3 region has the DNA TGTGCCAGCAGCCCCCCTCTAGCGGGAGGGTACAATGAGCAGTTCTTC. As protein: CASSPPLAGGYNEQFF.

The V gene is TRBV5-1, the J gene TRBJ2-1, with 9 bases fitting TRBD1. The germline V gene encodes CDR1 SGHRS and CDR2 YFSETQ. CDR3 length: 17 residues. V dropped 4 bases and J dropped 2; count of bases not matched to a gene: 10. Here the CDR3 reads CASSPMGGTGTYNEQFF. CDR3 coding DNA: TGCGCCAGCAGCCCGATGGGGGGGACAGGGACCTACAATGAGCAGTTCTTC.

The rearrangement joins TRBV5-1 to TRBJ2-7, with 9 bases lining up with TRBD2. CDR3 size: 15 residues. V was clipped by 4 bases and J by 3 bases; unmatched bases: 8. Germline V lookup: CDR1 SGHRS, CDR2 YFSETQ. CDR3 residues: CASSPLAGDDYEQYF. CDR3 bases: TGCGCCAGCAGCCCACTAGCGGGCGATGACTACGAGCAGTACTTC.

This chain uses TRBV5-6 with TRBJ1-1; the D gene is possibly TRBD1 (6 bases). Germline assignment: CDR1 SGHDT and CDR2 YYEEEE. The V and J ends lost 5 bases and 6 bases respectively, with 11 bases between them. The CDR3 loop spans 12 amino acids. CDR3 sequence reads: CASRVNRAEAFF. CDR3 bases: TGTGCCAGCAGGGTAAACAGGGCTGAAGCTTTCTTT.

The rearrangement links TRBV30 to TRBJ2-1; a weak D match, TRBD2 (5 bases). Per the germline V gene, CDR1 is GTSNPN and CDR2 is SVGIG (reference sequence). Trimming pared 5 bases from V and 4 bases from J, leaving 9 bases between. CDR3 length: 12 residues. Here the CDR3 DNA reads TGTGCCTGGGAAGCGGAATACAATGAGCAGTTCTTC. Amino acids: CAWEAEYNEQFF.

The V gene is TRBV19, the J gene TRBJ2-7; D may be TRBD2 (5 bases). Looked up from germline, CDR1 is LNHDA and CDR2 is SQIVND (reference sequence). V gave up 3 bases and J gave up 7 bases, with 13 bases separating them. The CDR3 is 13 residues long. CDR3 sequence reads: CASSIGVLGEQYF. CDR3 nucleotide sequence: TGTGCCAGTAGTATCGGGGTTCTCGGGGAGCAGTACTTC.

This clone was counted once. Distinct nucleotide sequences in the sample also encode this CDR3. The genes are TRBV27 and TRBJ1-6; D call uncertain. The CDR3 consists of 14 residues. With 3 bases removed from V and 6 bases from J, the gap between germline ends came to 9 bases. Per the germline V gene, CDR1 is MNHEY and CDR2 is SMNVEV (reference sequence). As DNA, the CDR3 is TGTGCCAGCAGTTTCCCGGGAGGTAATTCACCCCTCCACTTT. It codes for CASSFPGGNSPLHF.

This chain links TRBV10-3 with TRBJ2-7; 10 bases match TRBD1. The CDR3 extends over 16 amino acids. Per the germline V gene, CDR1 is ENHRY and CDR2 is SYGVKD. J gave up 2 bases and V 2 bases, and 6 bases lay outside the gene matches. The CDR3 reads CAISETGTGAPYEQYF. The CDR3 DNA reads as TGTGCCATCAGTGAGACGGGGACAGGGGCCCCCTACGAGCAGTACTTC.

This clone was counted a few times. As DNA, the CDR3 is TGTGCCAGCGTCGGGGGTGAGACCCAGTACTTC. Protein sequence: CASVGGETQYF. The chain recombines TRBV2 with TRBJ2-5; tentatively, D is TRBD2 (6 bases). CDR1 and CDR2 from the germline V gene are SNHLY and FYNNEI. The CDR3 runs 11 residues. Trimming pared 8 bases from V and 5 bases from J, leaving 9 bases between.

The rearrangement joins TRBV5-4 to TRBJ1-2, with D possibly being TRBD1 (5 bases). The germline V gene has CDR1 SGHNT and CDR2 YYREEE (reference sequence). This CDR3 region has 15 residues. V lost 0 bases to trimming and J lost 4 bases, with 13 bases between them. CDR3 protein: CASSLVGGTGYGYTF. The CDR3 bases are TGTGCCAGCAGCTTGGTGGGCGGGACTGGCTATGGCTACACCTTC. The full variable domain, rest sourced from reference TRBV5-4 and TRBJ1-2, is ETGVTQSPTHLIKTRGQQVTLRCSSQSGHNTVSWYQQALGQGPQFIFQYYREEENGRGNFPPRFSGLQFPNYSSELNVNALELDDSALYLCASSLVGGTGYGYTFGSGTRLTVV.

This clone was counted once. The chain is built from TRBV6-5 and TRBJ1-6; TRBD1 agrees at 7 bases. Germline V gives CDR1 MNHEY, CDR2 SVGAGI. Trimming removed 6 bases from V and 7 bases from J; junction bases left unmatched: 6. This CDR3 region has 14 residues. In nucleotides, the CDR3 is TGTGCCAGCAGCAGACAGGGTTGGAATTCACCCCTCCACTTT. It codes for CASSRQGWNSPLHF.

V gene TRBV10-1 combines with J gene TRBJ2-1, with 8 bases matching TRBD2. The V gene's germline CDR1 is WNHNN and CDR2 SYGVQD (reference sequence). Trimming removed 6 bases from V and 4 bases from J; junction bases left unmatched: 11. The CDR3 is made up of 16 amino acids. CDR3 protein: CASSASDSGIYNEQFF. CDR3 bases: TGCGCCAGCAGCGCCTCCGATAGCGGGATTTACAATGAGCAGTTCTTC.

The chain recombines TRBV2 with TRBJ2-7, with 10 nucleotides matching TRBD1. The CDR3 spans 14 residues. Germline CDR1 reads SNHLY; CDR2 reads FYNNEI. Trimming at V came to 6 bases and at J to 0 bases, leaving 2 bases not matched to a gene. Here the CDR3 DNA reads TGTGCCAGCAGGGACAGGGGGAGCTCCTACGAGCAGTACTTC. Its translation: CASRDRGSSYEQYF.

V usage is TRBV9 and J usage is TRBJ2-3; 10 positions match TRBD2. V lost 1 base, J lost 1 base, and 3 bases stayed unmatched. Germline lookup yields CDR1 SGDLS and CDR2 YYNGEE. The CDR3 is 16 residues long. The CDR3 spells CASSVLAGVGTDTQYF. The DNA of the CDR3 is TGTGCCAGCAGCGTACTAGCGGGAGTCGGCACAGATACGCAGTATTTT.

This clone was counted a single time. The chain has TRBV19 and TRBJ2-3; 10 bases align to TRBD1. J lost 1 base, V lost 6 bases, and 4 bases had no gene match. The germline CDR1 and CDR2 sequences are LNHDA and SQIVND (reference sequence). The CDR3 totals 15 residues. CDR3 nucleotides: TGTGCCAGTAGAACTGGGACAGGGGGCACAGATACGCAGTATTTT. It codes for CASRTGTGGTDTQYF.

This clone has more than one count but fewer than ten. The chain couples TRBV9 to TRBJ2-5; tentatively, D is TRBD2 (5 bases). The CDR3 sequence is 14 residues long. Germline loops: CDR1 SGDLS, CDR2 YYNGEE. Trimming removed 4 bases from V and 4 bases from J, with 14 bases in between. The CDR3 sequence: CASSTPGVGETQYF. For the CDR3, the DNA is TGTGCCAGCAGCACTCCCGGGGTCGGAGAGACCCAGTACTTC.

The gene calls are TRBV6-6 and TRBJ1-4; possible D gene TRBD1, 5 bases. The germline gives CDR1 MNHNY, CDR2 SVGAGI (reference sequence). Trimming shortened V by 0 bases and J by 6 bases, and 11 bases separated the two germline ends. The CDR3 is 15 amino acids. CDR3 DNA sequence: TGTGCCAGCAGTTACTCGCGGGACGGCCATGAAAAACTGTTTTTT. Encoded protein: CASSYSRDGHEKLFF.